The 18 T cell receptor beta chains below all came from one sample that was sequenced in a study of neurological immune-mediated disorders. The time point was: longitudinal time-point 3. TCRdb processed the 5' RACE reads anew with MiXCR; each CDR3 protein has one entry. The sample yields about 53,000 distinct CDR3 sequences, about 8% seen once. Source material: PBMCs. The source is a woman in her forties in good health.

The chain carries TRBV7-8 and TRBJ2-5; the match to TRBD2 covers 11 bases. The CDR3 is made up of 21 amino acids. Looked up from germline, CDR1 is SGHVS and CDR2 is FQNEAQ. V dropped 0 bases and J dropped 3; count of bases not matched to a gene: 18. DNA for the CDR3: TGTGCCAGCAGCTTAGCGCGGGGTGGGTTAAGAACTAGCGGGGGTGAAGAGACCCAGTACTTC. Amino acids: CASSLARGGLRTSGGEETQYF.

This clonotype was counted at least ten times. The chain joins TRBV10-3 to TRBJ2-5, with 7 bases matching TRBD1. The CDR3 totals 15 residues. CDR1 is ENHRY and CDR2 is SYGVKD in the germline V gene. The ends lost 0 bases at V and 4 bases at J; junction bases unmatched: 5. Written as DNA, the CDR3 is TGTGCCATCAGTGAGTCCAAGGCAGGGGGAGAGACCCAGTACTTC. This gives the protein CAISESKAGGETQYF.

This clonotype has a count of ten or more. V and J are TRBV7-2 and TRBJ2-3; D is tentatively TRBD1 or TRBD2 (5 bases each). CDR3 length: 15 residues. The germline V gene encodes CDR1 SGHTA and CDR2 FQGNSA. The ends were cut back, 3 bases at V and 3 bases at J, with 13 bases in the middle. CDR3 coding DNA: TGTGCCAGCAGCTTTGGGACCGATAAAACAGATACGCAGTATTTT. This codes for CASSFGTDKTDTQYF.

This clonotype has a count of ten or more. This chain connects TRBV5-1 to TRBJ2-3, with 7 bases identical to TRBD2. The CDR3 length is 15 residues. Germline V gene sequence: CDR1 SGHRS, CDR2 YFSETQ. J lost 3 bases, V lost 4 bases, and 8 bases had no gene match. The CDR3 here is CASSTTRLATDTQYF. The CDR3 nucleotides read TGCGCCAGCAGCACTACCCGACTAGCAACAGATACGCAGTATTTT. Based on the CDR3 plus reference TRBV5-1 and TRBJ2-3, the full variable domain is KAGVTQTPRYLIKTRGQQVTLSCSPISGHRSVSWYQQTPGQGLQFLFEYFSETQRNKGNFPGRFSGRQFSNSRSEMNVSTLELGDSALYLCASSTTRLATDTQYFGPGTRLTVL.

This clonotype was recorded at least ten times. The chain's CDR3 is CASSHPGTSGGAANEQFF. Written as DNA, the CDR3 is TGTGCCAGCAGCCACCCTGGGACTAGCGGGGGGGCGGCCAATGAGCAGTTCTTC. The chain has TRBV7-9 and TRBJ2-1, with 16 bases fitting TRBD2. The germline gives CDR1 SEHNR, CDR2 FQNEAQ (reference sequence). V shed 5 bases and J 6 bases; nucleotides not matched to a gene: 10. This CDR3 spans 18 amino acids. The full variable domain, its missing parts supplied by reference TRBV7-9 and TRBJ2-1, is DTGVSQNPRHKITKRGQNVTFRCDPISEHNRLYWYRQTLGQGPEFLTYFQNEAQLEKSRLLSDRFSAERPKGSFSTLEIQRTEQGDSAMYLCASSHPGTSGGAANEQFFGPGTRLTVL.

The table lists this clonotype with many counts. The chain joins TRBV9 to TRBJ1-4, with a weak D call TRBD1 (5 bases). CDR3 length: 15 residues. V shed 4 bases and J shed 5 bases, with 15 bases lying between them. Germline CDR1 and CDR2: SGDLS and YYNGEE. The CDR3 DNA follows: TGTGCCAGCAGCTCTTCAGCGGGGCTCAATGAAAAACTGTTTTTT. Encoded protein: CASSSSAGLNEKLFF.

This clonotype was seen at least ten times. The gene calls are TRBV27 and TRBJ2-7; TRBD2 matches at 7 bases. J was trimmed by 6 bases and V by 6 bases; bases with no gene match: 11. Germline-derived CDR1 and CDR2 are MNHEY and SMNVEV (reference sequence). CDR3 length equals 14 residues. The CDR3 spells CASSTPGGGAEQYF. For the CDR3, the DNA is TGTGCCAGCAGCACCCCGGGGGGAGGGGCCGAGCAGTACTTC.

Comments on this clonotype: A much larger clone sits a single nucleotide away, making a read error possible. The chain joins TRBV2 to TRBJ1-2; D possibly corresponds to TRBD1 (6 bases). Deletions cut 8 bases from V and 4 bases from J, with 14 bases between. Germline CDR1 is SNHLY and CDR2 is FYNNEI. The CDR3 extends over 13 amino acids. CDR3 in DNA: TGTGCCAGCGCGCAGGGGAATCTCTATGGCTACACCTTC. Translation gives CASAQGNLYGYTF.

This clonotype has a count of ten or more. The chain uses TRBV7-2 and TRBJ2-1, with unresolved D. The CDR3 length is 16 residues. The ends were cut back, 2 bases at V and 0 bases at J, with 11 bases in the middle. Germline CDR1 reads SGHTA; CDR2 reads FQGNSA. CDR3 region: CASSLSASSSYNEQFF. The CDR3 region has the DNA TGTGCCAGCAGCTTATCCGCTTCGAGCTCCTACAATGAGCAGTTCTTC.

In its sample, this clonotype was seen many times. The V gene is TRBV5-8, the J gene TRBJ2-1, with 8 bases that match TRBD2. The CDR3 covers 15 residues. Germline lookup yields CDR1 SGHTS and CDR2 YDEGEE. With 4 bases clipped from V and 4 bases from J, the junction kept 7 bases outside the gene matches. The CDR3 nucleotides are TGTGCCAGCAGCCTAGGACTAGCCAATTACAATGAGCAGTTCTTC. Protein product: CASSLGLANYNEQFF.

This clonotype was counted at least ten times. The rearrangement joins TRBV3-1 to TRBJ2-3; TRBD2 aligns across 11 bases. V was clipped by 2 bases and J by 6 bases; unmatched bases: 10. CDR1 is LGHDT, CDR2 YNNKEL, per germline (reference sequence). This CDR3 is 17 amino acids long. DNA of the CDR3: TGTGCCAGCAGCCAACTTACTAGCGGGAGTATTAGTGATACGCAGTATTTT. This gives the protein CASSQLTSGSISDTQYF.

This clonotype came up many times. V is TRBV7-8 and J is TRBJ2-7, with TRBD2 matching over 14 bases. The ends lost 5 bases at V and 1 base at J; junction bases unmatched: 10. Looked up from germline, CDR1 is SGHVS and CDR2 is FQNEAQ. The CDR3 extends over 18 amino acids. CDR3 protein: CASSKGLAGARGSYEQYF. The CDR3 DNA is TGTGCCAGCAGCAAGGGACTAGCGGGGGCTAGGGGGTCCTACGAGCAGTACTTC.

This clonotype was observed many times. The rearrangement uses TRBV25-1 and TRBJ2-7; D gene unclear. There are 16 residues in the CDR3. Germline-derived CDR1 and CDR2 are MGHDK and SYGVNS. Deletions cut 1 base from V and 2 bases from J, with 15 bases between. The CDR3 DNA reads TGTGCCAGCAGTGAATCTTATCCAGGTAAACCCTACGAGCAGTACTTC. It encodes CASSESYPGKPYEQYF.

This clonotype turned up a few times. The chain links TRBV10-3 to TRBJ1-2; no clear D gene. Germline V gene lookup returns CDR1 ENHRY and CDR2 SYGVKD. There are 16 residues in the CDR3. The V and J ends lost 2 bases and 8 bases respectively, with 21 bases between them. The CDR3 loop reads CAISEHRTLQLGGYTF. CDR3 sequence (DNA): TGTGCCATCAGTGAGCATCGGACGCTTCAACTGGGCGGCTACACCTTC.

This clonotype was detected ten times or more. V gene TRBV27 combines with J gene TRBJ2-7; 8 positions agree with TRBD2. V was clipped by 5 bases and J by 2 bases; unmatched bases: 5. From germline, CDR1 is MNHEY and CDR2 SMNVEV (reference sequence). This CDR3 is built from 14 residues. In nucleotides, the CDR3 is TGTGCCAGCAGTATAGCGGGGCCTGCCTACGAGCAGTACTTC. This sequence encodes CASSIAGPAYEQYF.

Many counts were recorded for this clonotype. For the CDR3, the DNA is TGTGCCAGCAGCTTACAGGGGGGGAATGAAAAACTGTTTTTT. It translates to CASSLQGGNEKLFF. V usage is TRBV7-2 and J usage is TRBJ1-4, with TRBD1 identical over 7 bases. The trim removed 2 bases at V and 5 bases at J, leaving 2 bases unmatched. The germline CDR1 and CDR2 sequences are SGHTA and FQGNSA. CDR3 size: 14 residues.

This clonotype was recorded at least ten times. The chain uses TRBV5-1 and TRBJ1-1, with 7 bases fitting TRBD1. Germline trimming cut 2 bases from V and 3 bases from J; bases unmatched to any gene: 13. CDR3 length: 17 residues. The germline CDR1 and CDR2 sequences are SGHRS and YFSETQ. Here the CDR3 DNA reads TGCGCCAGCAGCTTCGCACCAGACAGGGAATACGACACTGAAGCTTTCTTT. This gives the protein CASSFAPDREYDTEAFF.

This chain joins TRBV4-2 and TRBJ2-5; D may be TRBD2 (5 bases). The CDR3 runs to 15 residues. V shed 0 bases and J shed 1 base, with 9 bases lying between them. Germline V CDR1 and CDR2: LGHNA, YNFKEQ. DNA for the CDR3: TGTGCCAGCAGCCAAGAGGAGGATTTCCAAGAGACCCAGTACTTC. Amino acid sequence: CASSQEEDFQETQYF.